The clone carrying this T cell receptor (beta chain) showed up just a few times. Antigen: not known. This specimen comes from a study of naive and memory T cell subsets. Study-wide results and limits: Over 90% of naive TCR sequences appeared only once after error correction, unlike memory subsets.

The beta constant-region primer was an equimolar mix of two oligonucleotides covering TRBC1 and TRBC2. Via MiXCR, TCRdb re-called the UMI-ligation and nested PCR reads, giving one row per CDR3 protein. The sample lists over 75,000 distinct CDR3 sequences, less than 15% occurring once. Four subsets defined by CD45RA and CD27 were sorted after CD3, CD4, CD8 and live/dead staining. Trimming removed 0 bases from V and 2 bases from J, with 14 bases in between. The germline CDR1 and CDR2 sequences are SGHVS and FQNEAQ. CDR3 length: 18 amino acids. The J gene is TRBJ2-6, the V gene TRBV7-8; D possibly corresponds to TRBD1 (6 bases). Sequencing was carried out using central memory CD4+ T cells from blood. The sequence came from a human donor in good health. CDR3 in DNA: TGTGCCAGCAGCTTAGCGGTTTTCAGGGGTGCTGGGGCCAACGTCCTGACTTTC. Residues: CASSLAVFRGAGANVLTF.